This T cell receptor beta chain was recovered during a study of T cells in Graves' hyperthyroidism and ophthalmopathy. The TCR beta CDR3 regions underwent amplification using RNA transcripts as the source. The primer set for the first-round RT-PCR of the TCR CDR3 was HTBI. MiXCR was run by TCRdb on the multiplex PCR reads, yielding one entry per CDR3 protein. The sample records a few hundred thousand distinct CDR3 sequences, about 15% being singletons. At least ten counts were recorded for this clonotype. The antigen is not known. CDR1 SNHLY and CDR2 FYNNEI come from the germline V gene. V gave up 4 bases and J gave up 3 bases, with 9 bases separating them. This CDR3 region has 13 residues. Study conclusions and caveats: Most thyroid clonotypes expanded above 0.001 appeared in blood too. In simple terms, a model built on 13 V-J features told ophthalmopathy apart from stable hyperthyroidism.

The blood sample was taken at first hyperthyroidism diagnosis, before any ophthalmopathy symptoms. PBMCs were collected from a roughly 9.7 ml volume of fresh peripheral blood. This chain joins TRBV2 and TRBJ2-5; D is undetermined. This clonotype was sampled from a woman aged 40 to 55 with Graves' hyperthyroidism that later progressed to Graves' ophthalmopathy. The specimen was blood. In DNA form, the CDR3 reads TGTGCCAGCAGTGTGGGTCGAAAAGAGACCCAGTACTTC. Translating gives CASSVGRKETQYF.